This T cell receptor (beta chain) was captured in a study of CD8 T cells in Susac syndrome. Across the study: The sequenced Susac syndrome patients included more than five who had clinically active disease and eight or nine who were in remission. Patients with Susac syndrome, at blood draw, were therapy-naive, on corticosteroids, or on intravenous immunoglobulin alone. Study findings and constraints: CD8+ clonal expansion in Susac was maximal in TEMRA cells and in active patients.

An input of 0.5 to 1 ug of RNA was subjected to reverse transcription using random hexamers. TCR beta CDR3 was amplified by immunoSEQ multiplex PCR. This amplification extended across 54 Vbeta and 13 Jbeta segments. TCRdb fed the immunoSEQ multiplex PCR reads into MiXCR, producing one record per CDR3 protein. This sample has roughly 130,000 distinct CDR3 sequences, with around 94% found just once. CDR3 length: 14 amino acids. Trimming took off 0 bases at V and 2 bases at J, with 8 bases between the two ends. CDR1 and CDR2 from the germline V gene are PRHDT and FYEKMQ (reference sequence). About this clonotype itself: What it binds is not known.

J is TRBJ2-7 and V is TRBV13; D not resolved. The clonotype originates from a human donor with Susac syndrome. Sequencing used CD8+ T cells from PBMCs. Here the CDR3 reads CASSLGRPAYEQYF. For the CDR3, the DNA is TGTGCCAGCAGCTTAGGCCGCCCTGCCTACGAGCAGTACTTC.